Below, 14 T cell receptor beta chains from the same sample are listed, as sequenced in a study of T cell responses to AZD1222 COVID-19 vaccine. TCRdb keeps only in-frame clones here, not all; method: immunoSEQ multiplex PCR. The sample yields 120,000 or so clones, 85% to 95% seen once. Source: peripheral blood, taken 28 days after the second AZD1222 dose. These receptors were taken from an adult who received the AZD1222 COVID-19 vaccine.

This chain joins TRBV13 and TRBJ1-2; D uncertain. The CDR3 is made up of 15 amino acids. V was shortened by 5 bases and J by 7 bases, with 20 bases between the two germline ends. CDR1 and CDR2 (germline): PRHDT, FYEKMQ (reference sequence). The CDR3: CASSAQGRIVAGYTF. The CDR3 DNA reads as TGTGCCAGCAGCGCCCAAGGGCGTATTGTCGCTGGCTACACCTTC.

The chain combines TRBV2 with TRBJ2-7; TRBD2 might be the D (5 bases). CDR1 and CDR2 (germline): SNHLY, FYNNEI. This CDR3 region has 13 residues. The V and J ends lost 5 bases and 0 bases respectively, with 8 bases between them. The CDR3 is CASSSGNSYEQYF. CDR3 nucleotides: TGTGCCAGCAGTTCGGGGAACTCCTACGAGCAGTACTTC.

This sequence joins TRBV18 and TRBJ1-4; TRBD1 is a possible D gene (5 bases). Germline lookup yields CDR1 KGHSH and CDR2 LQKENI. The V end lost 3 bases, the J end lost 11 bases, and 19 bases lay between the germline ends. The CDR3 loop spans 15 amino acids. CDR3 sequence: CASSPGDGAGWKLFF. The CDR3 DNA is TGTGCCAGCTCACCCGGAGATGGGGCCGGGTGGAAACTGTTTTTT.

A note on this clone: At one boundary the junction diverges from the germline segment, which might be a read error. This sequence joins TRBV7-2 and TRBJ2-5; 9 bases fit TRBD2. CDR3 length: 14 amino acids. Germline values: CDR1 SGHTA, CDR2 FQGNSA. For the CDR3, the DNA is TGTGCCAGCAGTTTAGCGGGGGTCCAAGAGACCCAGTACTTC. The encoded protein is CASSLAGVQETQYF.

This clone was counted between two and nine times. The chain is built from TRBV19 and TRBJ2-7; D is undetermined. The V end was cut by 3 bases, the J end by 6 bases, with 15 bases between. Per germline, CDR1 LNHDA and CDR2 SQIVND (reference sequence). The CDR3 is made up of 14 amino acids. CDR3 in amino acids: CASSMFQATSEQYF. The CDR3, as DNA: TGTGCCAGTAGTATGTTCCAGGCAACCAGCGAGCAGTACTTC.

This clone was recorded only once. V and J are TRBV19 and TRBJ1-5; possibly TRBD1 for D (5 bases). From germline, CDR1 is LNHDA and CDR2 SQIVND (reference sequence). CDR3 length: 13 residues. Trimming stripped 8 bases from V and 4 bases from J, with 12 bases between. In nucleotides, the CDR3 is TGTGCCAGTGGCGACAGATCAAATCAGCCCCAGCATTTT. Protein sequence: CASGDRSNQPQHF.

This chain's CDR3 is CASSPGGSGELFF. CDR3 nucleotide sequence: TGTGCCAGCAGTCCAGGGGGGTCAGGGGAGCTGTTTTTT. The rearrangement joins TRBV7-9 to TRBJ2-2, with D possibly being TRBD1 (7 bases). Germline-derived CDR1 and CDR2 are SEHNR and FQNEAQ (reference sequence). The CDR3 totals 13 residues. Trimming stripped 6 bases from V and 8 bases from J, with 13 bases between. Full variable domain (rest looked up from reference TRBV7-9 and TRBJ2-2): DTGVSQNPRHKITKRGQNVTFRCDPISEHNRLYWYRQTLGQGPEFLTYFQNEAQLEKSRLLSDRFSAERPKGSFSTLEIQRTEQGDSAMYLCASSPGGSGELFFGEGSRLTVL.

The chain carries TRBV4-1 and TRBJ2-7; D is ambiguous. The germline V gene has CDR1 MGHRA and CDR2 YSYEKL. Deletions cut 0 bases from V and 6 bases from J, with 12 bases between. This CDR3 spans 14 amino acids. The CDR3 nucleotides read TGCGCCAGCAGCCAAGAGACCTATCTGGCCGAGCAGTACTTC. The encoded protein is CASSQETYLAEQYF.

This clone has only one observation. The chain is built from TRBV4-1 and TRBJ1-2, with D possibly matching TRBD1 (5 bases). CDR3 size: 14 residues. With 0 bases removed from V and 6 bases from J, the gap between germline ends came to 11 bases. CDR1 and CDR2 from the germline V gene are MGHRA and YSYEKL. In nucleotides, the CDR3 is TGCGCCAGCAGCCAAGATTTGTACAGGCATGGCTACACCTTC. It yields the protein CASSQDLYRHGYTF.

V usage is TRBV19 and J usage is TRBJ2-5; tentatively, D is TRBD1 (6 bases). Germline assignment: CDR1 LNHDA and CDR2 SQIVND (reference sequence). V lost 6 bases and J lost 2, with 13 bases in between. The CDR3 consists of 14 residues. CDR3 sequence reads: CASSNRVPQETQYF. The CDR3 nucleotides are TGTGCCAGTAGCAACAGGGTCCCTCAAGAGACCCAGTACTTC.

The chain combines TRBV15 with TRBJ2-1; TRBD1 agrees at 9 bases. The CDR3 consists of 18 residues. V dropped 4 bases and J dropped 6; count of bases not matched to a gene: 16. CDR1 is LNHNV and CDR2 is YYDKDF in the germline V gene (reference sequence). The CDR3 sequence is CATSTRDPGTGNLNEQFF. For the CDR3, the DNA is TGTGCCACCAGCACCCGAGATCCTGGGACAGGGAACCTCAATGAGCAGTTCTTC. The variable domain in full, completed from reference TRBV15 and TRBJ2-1, reads DAMVIQNPRYQVTQFGKPVTLSCSQTLNHNVMYWYQQKSSQAPKLLFHYYDKDFNNEADTPDNFQSRRPNTSFCFLDIRSPGLGDTAMYLCATSTRDPGTGNLNEQFFGPGTRLTVL.

This chain uses TRBV5-1 with TRBJ2-1; 7 bases agree with TRBD1. The V gene end was trimmed by 0 bases and the J gene end by 3 bases; junction bases not matched to a gene: 3. This CDR3 region has 15 residues. Germline V gene lookup returns CDR1 SGHRS and CDR2 YFSETQ. CDR3 in DNA: TGCGCCAGCAGCTTGGAAGCAGGGGGCTACAATGAGCAGTTCTTC. Protein product: CASSLEAGGYNEQFF.

The chain carries TRBV4-1 and TRBJ1-5, with 9 nucleotides matching TRBD1. Looked up from germline, CDR1 is MGHRA and CDR2 is YSYEKL. This CDR3 comprises 15 residues. Trimming removed 1 base from V and 3 bases from J; junction bases left unmatched: 1. The CDR3 bases are TGCGCCAGCAGCCAAGGGGACAGGGACAATCAGCCCCAGCATTTT. It yields the protein CASSQGDRDNQPQHF.

This chain connects TRBV10-1 to TRBJ2-1; D might be TRBD2 (6 bases). V dropped 3 bases and J dropped 6 bases, with 15 bases sitting between them. The CDR3 extends over 15 amino acids. Germline V gene lookup returns CDR1 WNHNN and CDR2 SYGVQD (reference sequence). The CDR3 coding sequence is TGCGCCAGCAGTGAAGCGGGCGCGATAGGCAATGAGCAGTTCTTC. Protein sequence: CASSEAGAIGNEQFF.